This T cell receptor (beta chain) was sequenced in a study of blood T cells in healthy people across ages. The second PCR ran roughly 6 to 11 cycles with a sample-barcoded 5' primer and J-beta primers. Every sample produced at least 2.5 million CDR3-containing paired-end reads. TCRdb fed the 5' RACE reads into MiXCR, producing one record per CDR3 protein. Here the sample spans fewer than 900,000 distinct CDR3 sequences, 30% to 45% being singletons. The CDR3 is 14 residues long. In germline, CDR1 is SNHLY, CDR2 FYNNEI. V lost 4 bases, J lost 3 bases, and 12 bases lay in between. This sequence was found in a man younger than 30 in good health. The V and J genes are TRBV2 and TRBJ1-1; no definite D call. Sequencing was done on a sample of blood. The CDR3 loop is CASSGARRDTEAFF. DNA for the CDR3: TGTGCCAGCAGTGGGGCTCGCCGGGACACTGAAGCTTTCTTT.